Listed below are T cell receptor beta chains from one sample, sequenced in a study of T cells in Graves' hyperthyroidism and ophthalmopathy. TCRdb analysed the multiplex PCR reads with MiXCR anew, one entry per CDR3 protein. The sample lists under 350,000 distinct CDR3 sequences, approximately 14% occurring once. Sequencing was done on a sample of blood. Receptors were obtained from a woman in her forties with Graves' ophthalmopathy. CDR3s include the opening cysteine and the closing phenylalanine or tryptophan. D genes are given only for firm matches. Clone size appears in some rows only: once, few, many, or a class for an expanded clone.

many TRBD2 TRBJ2-3 15 TRBV7-9 CASSEVAGFTDTQYF TGTGCCAGCAGCGAGGTAGCGGGCTTCACAGATACGCAGTATTTT
many - TRBJ1-4 12 TRBV29-1 CSVEAAGGKLFF TGCAGCGTTGAGGCGGCCGGGGGAAAACTGTTTTTT
- - TRBJ1-6 15 TRBV25-1 CASYTGCSYNSPLHF TGTGCCAGCTATACGGGTTGCTCCTATAATTCACCCCTCCACTTT
many - TRBJ2-1 11 TRBV2 CASRIANEQFF TGTGCCAGCAGGATCGCCAATGAGCAGTTCTTC
- - TRBJ2-2 14 TRBV19 CASTNSPLTGELFF TGTGCCAGTACCAACTCCCCCTTGACCGGGGAGCTGTTTTTT
- TRBD1 TRBJ2-7 15 TRBV28 CASSQPGTGDREQYF TGTGCCAGCAGCCAGCCCGGGACAGGGGATCGCGAGCAGTACTTC
few TRBD1 TRBJ1-5 16 TRBV20-1 CSAPKRITGGIQPQHF TGCAGTGCTCCCAAAAGAATTACAGGGGGCATTCAGCCCCAGCATTTT
few - TRBJ2-4 18 TRBV12-3/TRBV12-4 CASSLVGRNRLAKNIQYF TGTGCCAGCAGCCTGGTAGGACGGAACCGATTAGCCAAAAACATTCAGTACTTC
many - TRBJ1-1 13 TRBV28 CASSLYPPVTAFF TGTGCCAGCAGTTTATATCCCCCCGTGACCGCTTTCTTT
- TRBD1 TRBJ2-3 16 TRBV18 CASSRNRDRGPITQYF TGTGCCAGCTCACGAAACCGGGACAGGGGGCCTATTACGCAGTATTTT
many - TRBJ2-5 18 TRBV6-1 CASSAPNVFGRGRKTQYF TGTGCCAGCAGTGCCCCTAACGTCTTCGGCCGGGGGAGAAAGACCCAGTACTTC
many TRBD1 TRBJ2-1 18 TRBV6-2/TRBV6-3 CASSYSSGQGNGYNEQFF TGTGCCAGCAGTTACTCATCGGGACAGGGTAACGGATACAATGAGCAGTTCTTC
many - TRBJ2-3 14 TRBV7-9 CASSPRGSLDTQYF TGTGCCAGCAGCCCAAGAGGGAGCCTGGATACGCAGTATTTT
many - TRBJ1-3 11 TRBV2 CASKTGYTIYF TGTGCCAGCAAGACCGGTTACACCATATATTTT
many - TRBJ1-1 13 TRBV30 CAWSANQNTEAFF TGTGCCTGGAGCGCAAATCAGAACACTGAAGCTTTCTTT
- - TRBJ1-4 16 TRBV7-2 CASSGASSAWDEKLFF TGTGCCAGCAGCGGGGCGAGTAGTGCTTGGGATGAAAAACTGTTTTTT
few TRBD2 TRBJ2-5 14 TRBV7-9 CASSLFGRQETQYF TGTGCCAGCAGCTTATTCGGGAGGCAAGAGACCCAGTACTTC
many TRBD1 TRBJ2-7 16 TRBV11-2 CASSLVGAGGSYEQYF TGTGCCAGCAGCTTAGTAGGGGCAGGGGGATCCTACGAGCAGTACTTC
few - TRBJ2-5 16 TRBV4-1 CASSQERGSEQETQYF TGCGCCAGCAGCCAAGAAAGGGGGAGCGAGCAAGAGACCCAGTACTTC
many TRBD2 TRBJ2-7 14 TRBV7-8 CASSYQVGGHEQYF TGTGCCAGCAGCTATCAGGTGGGAGGGCACGAGCAGTACTTC
- - TRBJ2-7 11 TRBV3-1 CASSQSDQQYF TGTGCCAGCAGCCAAAGCGACCAGCAGTACTTC
many - TRBJ1-6 12 TRBV11-2 CASSLGLAPLHF TGTGCCAGCAGCTTAGGTCTCGCACCCCTCCACTTT
many TRBD2 TRBJ2-2 14 TRBV12-3/TRBV12-4 CASSLAGEIGELFF TGTGCCAGCAGTTTGGCGGGAGAAATCGGGGAGCTGTTTTTT
many - TRBJ2-1 12 TRBV6-1 CASSSSGYEQFF TGTGCCAGCAGTTCAAGCGGCTATGAGCAGTTCTTC
many - TRBJ2-7 11 TRBV7-9 CASSLGLEQYF TGTGCCAGCAGCTTAGGCCTCGAGCAGTACTTC
many - TRBJ1-3 14 TRBV12-3/TRBV12-4 CASSTDRPGNTIYF TGTGCCAGCAGCACCGACAGACCTGGAAACACCATATATTTT
many - TRBJ1-1 15 TRBV28 CASSSTGTTNTEAFF TGTGCCAGCAGCTCTACCGGGACAACCAACACTGAAGCTTTCTTT
- TRBD1 TRBJ2-5 16 TRBV11-2 CASSYTGTGTWETQYF TGTGCCAGCAGCTATACCGGGACAGGGACGTGGGAGACCCAGTACTTC
few - TRBJ1-3 13 TRBV6-9 CASSYDSGNTIYF TGTGCCAGCAGTTACGACTCTGGAAACACCATATATTTT
many TRBD2 TRBJ2-3 19 TRBV7-9 CASSDALRTSGSGTDTQYF TGTGCCAGCAGCGACGCCCTTCGGACTAGCGGGAGTGGAACAGATACGCAGTATTTT
- TRBD1 TRBJ2-1 15 TRBV2 CASTLRQGVHNEQFF TGTGCCAGCACCCTCCGACAGGGGGTTCACAATGAGCAGTTCTTC
many TRBD1 TRBJ2-7 16 TRBV2 CASNPGTGGWTYEQYF TGTGCCAGCAATCCAGGGACAGGGGGTTGGACCTACGAGCAGTACTTC
many - TRBJ2-3 16 TRBV9 CASSVLGTPSTDTQYF TGTGCCAGCAGCGTACTAGGGACCCCCAGCACAGATACGCAGTATTTT
many TRBD1 TRBJ2-7 13 TRBV5-1 CASSTQGSYEQYF TGCGCCAGCAGCACACAGGGGTCCTACGAGCAGTACTTC
many - TRBJ1-1 15 TRBV3-1 CASSGSRGWNTEAFF TGTGCCAGCAGCGGCAGCAGGGGTTGGAACACTGAAGCTTTCTTT
many - TRBJ1-5 15 TRBV19 CASNVGGTSNQPQHF TGTGCCAGTAATGTCGGGGGCACTAGCAATCAGCCCCAGCATTTT
- - TRBJ2-2 12 TRBV29-1 CSVGVGAGELFF TGCAGCGTTGGTGTGGGTGCCGGGGAGCTGTTTTTT
many - TRBJ1-2 15 TRBV3-1 CASSPDTEVVYGYTF TGTGCCAGCAGCCCTGATACGGAGGTAGTCTATGGCTACACCTTC